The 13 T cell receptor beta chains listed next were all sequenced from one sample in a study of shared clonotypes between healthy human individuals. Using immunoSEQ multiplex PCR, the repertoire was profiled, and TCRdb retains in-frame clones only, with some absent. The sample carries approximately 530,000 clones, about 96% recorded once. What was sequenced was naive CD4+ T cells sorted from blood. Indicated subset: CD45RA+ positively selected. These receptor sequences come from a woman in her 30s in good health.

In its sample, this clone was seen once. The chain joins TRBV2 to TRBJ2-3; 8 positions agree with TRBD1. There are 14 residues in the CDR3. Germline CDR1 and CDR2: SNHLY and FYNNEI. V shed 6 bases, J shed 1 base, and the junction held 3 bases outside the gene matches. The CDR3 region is CASSPQGGTDTQYF. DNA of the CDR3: TGTGCCAGCAGCCCACAGGGGGGCACAGATACGCAGTATTTT.

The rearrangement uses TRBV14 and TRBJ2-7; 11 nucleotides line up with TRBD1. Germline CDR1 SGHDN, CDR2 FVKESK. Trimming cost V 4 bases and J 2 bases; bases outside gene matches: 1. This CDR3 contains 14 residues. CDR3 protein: CASSPDRGPYEQYF. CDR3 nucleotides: TGTGCCAGCAGCCCGGACAGGGGGCCCTACGAGCAGTACTTC.

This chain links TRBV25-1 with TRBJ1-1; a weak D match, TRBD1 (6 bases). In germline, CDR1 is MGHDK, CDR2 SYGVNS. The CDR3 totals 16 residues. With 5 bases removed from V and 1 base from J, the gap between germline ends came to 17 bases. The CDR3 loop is CASSTVGGRGNTEAFF. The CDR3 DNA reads TGTGCCAGCAGTACCGTGGGGGGCCGGGGGAACACTGAAGCTTTCTTT.

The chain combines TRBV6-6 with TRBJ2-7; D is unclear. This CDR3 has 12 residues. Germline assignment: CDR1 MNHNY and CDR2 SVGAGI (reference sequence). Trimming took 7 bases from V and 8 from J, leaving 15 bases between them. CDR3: CASTGPGKQQYF. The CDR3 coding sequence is TGTGCCAGCACGGGCCCGGGCAAACAGCAGTACTTC.

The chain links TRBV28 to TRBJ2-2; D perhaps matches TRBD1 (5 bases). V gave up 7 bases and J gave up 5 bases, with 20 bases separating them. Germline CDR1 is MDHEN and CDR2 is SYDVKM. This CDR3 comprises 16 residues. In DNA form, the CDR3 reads TGTGCCAGCAACATGCTGGGCAGGGTAGAGACCGGGGAGCTGTTTTTT. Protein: CASNMLGRVETGELFF.

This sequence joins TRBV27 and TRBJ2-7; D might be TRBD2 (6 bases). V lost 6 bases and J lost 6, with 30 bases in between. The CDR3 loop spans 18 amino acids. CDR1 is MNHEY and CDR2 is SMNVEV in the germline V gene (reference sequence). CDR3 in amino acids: CASRKIQGGGHFRSEQYF. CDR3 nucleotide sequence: TGTGCCAGCAGAAAAATTCAGGGAGGTGGGCATTTCCGGTCCGAGCAGTACTTC.

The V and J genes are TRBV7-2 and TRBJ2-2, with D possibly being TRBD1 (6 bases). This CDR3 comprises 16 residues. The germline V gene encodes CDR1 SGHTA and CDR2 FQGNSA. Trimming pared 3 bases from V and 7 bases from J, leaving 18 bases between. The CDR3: CASSFNRVQGGGELFF. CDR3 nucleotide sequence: TGTGCCAGCAGCTTTAACAGGGTCCAAGGCGGCGGGGAGCTGTTTTTT.

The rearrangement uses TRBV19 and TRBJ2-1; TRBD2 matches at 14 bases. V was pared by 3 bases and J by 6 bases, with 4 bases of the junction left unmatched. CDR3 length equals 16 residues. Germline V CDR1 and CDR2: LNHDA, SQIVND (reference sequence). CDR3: CASSIGTSGRGNEQFF. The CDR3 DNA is TGTGCCAGTAGTATTGGGACTAGCGGGAGAGGCAATGAGCAGTTCTTC.

CDR3 protein: CATSNKLAGGSDTQYF. Here the CDR3 DNA reads TGTGCCACCAGCAACAAGCTAGCGGGAGGGAGTGATACGCAGTATTTT. J is TRBJ2-3 and V is TRBV15, with 12 positions matching TRBD2. The trim removed 4 bases at V and 6 bases at J, leaving 8 bases unmatched. This CDR3 is built from 16 residues. Germline assignment: CDR1 LNHNV and CDR2 YYDKDF (reference sequence).

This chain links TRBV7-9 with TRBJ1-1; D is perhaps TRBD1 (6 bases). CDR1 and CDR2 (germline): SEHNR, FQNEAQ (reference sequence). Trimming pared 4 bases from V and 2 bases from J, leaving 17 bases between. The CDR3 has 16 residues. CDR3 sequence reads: CASSYPRSGANTEAFF. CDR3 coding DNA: TGTGCCAGCAGCTATCCTCGGTCAGGGGCCAACACTGAAGCTTTCTTT.

The CDR3 region has the DNA TGCGCCAGCAGTGAGTCATTGTACTCGGCCCAGCATTTT. As protein: CASSESLYSAQHF. The J gene is TRBJ1-5, the V gene TRBV10-1; D unresolved. CDR1 is WNHNN and CDR2 is SYGVQD in the germline V gene (reference sequence). Trimming removed 0 bases from V and 11 bases from J, with 11 bases in between. This CDR3 region has 13 residues.

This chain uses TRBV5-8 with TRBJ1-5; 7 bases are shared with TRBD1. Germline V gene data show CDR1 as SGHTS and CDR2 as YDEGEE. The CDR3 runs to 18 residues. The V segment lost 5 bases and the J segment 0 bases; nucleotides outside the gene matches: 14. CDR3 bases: TGTGCCAGCAGACCCGGGACAGATCTGACTAATAGCAATCAGCCCCAGCATTTT. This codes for CASRPGTDLTNSNQPQHF.

The CDR3 here is CASSPRQGSGGGANVLTF. CDR3 nucleotides: TGTGCCAGCTCACCCAGACAGGGCTCGGGAGGTGGGGCCAACGTCCTGACTTTC. This chain connects TRBV18 to TRBJ2-6; D might be TRBD1 or TRBD2, each matching 7 bases. Per the germline V gene, CDR1 is KGHSH and CDR2 is LQKENI. V lost 3 bases to trimming and J lost 3 bases, with 18 bases between them. The CDR3 consists of 18 residues.